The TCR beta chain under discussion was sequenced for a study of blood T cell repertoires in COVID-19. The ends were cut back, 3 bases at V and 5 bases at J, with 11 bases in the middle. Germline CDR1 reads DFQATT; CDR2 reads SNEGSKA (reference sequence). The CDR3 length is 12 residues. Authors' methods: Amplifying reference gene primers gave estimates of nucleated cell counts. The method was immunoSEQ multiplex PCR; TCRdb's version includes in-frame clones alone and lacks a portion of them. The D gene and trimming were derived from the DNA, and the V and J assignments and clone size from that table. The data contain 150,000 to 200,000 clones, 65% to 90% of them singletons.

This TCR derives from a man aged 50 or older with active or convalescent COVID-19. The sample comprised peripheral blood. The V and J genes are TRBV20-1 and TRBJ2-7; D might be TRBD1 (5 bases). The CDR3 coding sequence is TGCAGTGCTAGTGGCAGGGCGGACGAGCAGTACTTC. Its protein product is CSASGRADEQYF.